The 24 T cell receptor beta chains below come from one sample, sequenced in a study of cytomegalovirus exposure and HLA in healthy donors. The PCR was carried out with 60 Vbeta primers and 13 Jbeta primers. Using immunoSEQ multiplex PCR, the repertoire was profiled, and TCRdb retains in-frame clones only, with some absent. Of more than 150,000 clones in the sample, 77% were seen once. Sequences were obtained from PBMCs. Receptors were obtained from a man aged 18 to 35 in good health and CMV-seronegative.

The gene calls are TRBV7-2 and TRBJ1-2; D is perhaps TRBD1 (5 bases). Trimming shortened V by 1 base and J by 3 bases, and 12 bases separated the two germline ends. The germline V gene encodes CDR1 SGHTA and CDR2 FQGNSA. This CDR3 is 15 amino acids long. The CDR3 DNA reads as TGTGCCAGCAGCTTAGAAAGGGGAAGGTACTATGGCTACACCTTC. Translation gives CASSLERGRYYGYTF.

This sequence joins TRBV9 and TRBJ1-1; D remains ambiguous. The CDR3 is 15 residues long. In germline, CDR1 is SGDLS, CDR2 YYNGEE. V was clipped by 4 bases and J by 6 bases, with 19 bases between them. CDR3 region: CASSPPLGDGAEAFF. In nucleotides, the CDR3 is TGTGCCAGCAGCCCCCCTCTCGGAGATGGTGCTGAAGCTTTCTTT.

The V call is TRBV6-5, the J call TRBJ2-1, with 8 bases fitting TRBD1. Per germline, CDR1 MNHEY and CDR2 SVGAGI. V lost 0 bases and J lost 2; bases outside the gene matches: 3. CDR3 length: 16 amino acids. The CDR3 loop is CASSYSGDRPYNEQFF. The CDR3 region has the DNA TGTGCCAGCAGTTACTCGGGGGACAGGCCCTACAATGAGCAGTTCTTC.

Remarks on this clone: The junction differs from germline at one of its ends, possibly a read error. The rearrangement uses TRBV29-1 and TRBJ2-7; 12 nucleotides line up with TRBD1. The CDR3 spans 14 residues. Germline lookup yields CDR1 SQVTM and CDR2 ANQGSEA. CDR3 coding DNA: TGCAGCGTCGAAGACCGGGACAGGGGGCAGAGGCAGTACTTC. This codes for CSVEDRDRGQRQYF.

This clone was detected only a few times. The rearrangement uses TRBV4-3 and TRBJ2-3; D call uncertain. Trimming took off 4 bases at V and 6 bases at J, with 11 bases between the two ends. CDR3 size: 13 residues. The germline V gene encodes CDR1 LGHNA and CDR2 YSLEER. CDR3 amino acids: CASSRGAQDTQYF. The CDR3 nucleotides are TGCGCCAGCAGCCGAGGCGCCCAGGATACGCAGTATTTT.

This chain connects TRBV5-4 to TRBJ2-1, with 10 bases that match TRBD2. Trimming took 2 bases from V and 5 from J; bases not matched to a gene: 4. Germline assignment: CDR1 SGHNT and CDR2 YYREEE (reference sequence). The length of the CDR3 is 15 residues. The CDR3 is CASSFLAGDDNEQFF. The DNA for the CDR3 is TGTGCCAGCAGCTTTCTAGCGGGAGACGACAATGAGCAGTTCTTC.

The J gene is TRBJ2-5, the V gene TRBV25-1, with 9 nucleotides matching TRBD1. Germline V gene lookup returns CDR1 MGHDK and CDR2 SYGVNS. The V and J ends lost 6 bases and 13 bases, in that order; junction bases with no gene match: 12. CDR3 length: 13 residues. The CDR3, as DNA: TGTGCCAGCAGCCCCCGAGGACAGGGGAGGCCGTACTTC. Protein product: CASSPRGQGRPYF. Using reference TRBV25-1 and TRBJ2-5 for the parts outside the CDR3, the full variable domain is EADIYQTPRYLVIGTGKKITLECSQTMGHDKMYWYQQDPGMELHLIHYSYGVNSTEKGDLSSESTVSRIRTEHFPLTLESARPSHTSQYLCASSPRGQGRPYFGPGTRLLVL.

This clone was detected a few times. The CDR3 nucleotides read TGTGCCAGCAGTGATCTCCCGGACAGGGCCCGTACCGATGAGCAGTTCTTC. This translates into CASSDLPDRARTDEQFF. This rearrangement joins TRBV6-4 to TRBJ2-1; TRBD1 agrees at 8 bases. CDR1 and CDR2 (germline): MRHNA, SNTAGT. The CDR3 extends over 17 amino acids. Trimming took 3 bases from V and 8 from J; bases not matched to a gene: 15.

The table lists this clone with a count of one. The V call is TRBV7-2, the J call TRBJ2-1, with 10 bases aligning to TRBD2. Germline assignment: CDR1 SGHTA and CDR2 FQGNSA. The V segment lost 3 bases and the J segment 4 bases; nucleotides outside the gene matches: 6. The CDR3 runs to 16 residues. CDR3 nucleotide sequence: TGTGCCAGCAGCTTCCGAGCGGGGGGGCCTTACAATGAGCAGTTCTTC. Translated: CASSFRAGGPYNEQFF.

The chain is built from TRBV4-3 and TRBJ1-2; 8 bases map to TRBD1. J lost 2 bases, V lost 0 bases, and 14 bases had no gene match. Germline V CDR1 and CDR2: LGHNA, YSLEER. The CDR3 covers 19 residues. In nucleotides, the CDR3 is TGCGCCAGCAGCCAAGATCTGATCGGAGGAAGGACAGGGAACTATGGCTACACCTTC. This translates into CASSQDLIGGRTGNYGYTF.

The V and J genes are TRBV27 and TRBJ2-2, with 7 bases lining up with TRBD1. CDR3 length: 14 residues. V trimming: 7 bases; J trimming: 5 bases; junction bases outside the gene matches: 7. Looked up from germline, CDR1 is MNHEY and CDR2 is SMNVEV (reference sequence). The CDR3 here is CASNPGQPTGELFF. The DNA of the CDR3 is TGTGCCAGCAACCCGGGACAGCCGACCGGGGAGCTGTTTTTT.

This chain connects TRBV7-9 to TRBJ2-7; 9 bases align to TRBD2. The CDR3 covers 16 residues. Germline-derived CDR1 and CDR2 are SEHNR and FQNEAQ (reference sequence). V was clipped by 5 bases and J by 6 bases; unmatched bases: 14. CDR3 protein: CASSTGPASGDPEQYF. The CDR3 region has the DNA TGTGCCAGCAGCACCGGCCCGGCTAGCGGGGATCCCGAGCAGTACTTC.

The V call is TRBV27, the J call TRBJ2-1; 11 bases fit TRBD2. J was trimmed by 6 bases and V by 3 bases; bases with no gene match: 10. The CDR3 is 17 amino acids. Looked up from germline, CDR1 is MNHEY and CDR2 is SMNVEV (reference sequence). CDR3 coding DNA: TGTGCCAGCAGTTTCAAGTCACGACTAGCGGGAACCAATGAGCAGTTCTTC. Its protein product is CASSFKSRLAGTNEQFF.

This chain connects TRBV5-4 to TRBJ1-2; no clear D gene. CDR1 and CDR2 from the germline V gene are SGHNT and YYREEE (reference sequence). Trimming removed 0 bases at V and 2 bases at J, with 14 bases between. This CDR3 spans 16 amino acids. The CDR3 coding sequence is TGTGCCAGCAGCTTGGAACTCTACAGAGGGAACTATGGCTACACCTTC. Translation gives CASSLELYRGNYGYTF.

This clone was counted between two and nine times. The chain carries TRBV4-3 and TRBJ2-5, with 9 bases that match TRBD2. CDR1 is LGHNA and CDR2 is YSLEER in the germline V gene. The CDR3 covers 18 residues. The V and J ends lost 3 bases and 2 bases, in that order; junction bases with no gene match: 13. The CDR3 nucleotides read TGCGCCAGCAGCCATGCCTTGGGCAGACTAGCGGAACAAGAGACCCAGTACTTC. It translates to CASSHALGRLAEQETQYF.

The chain joins TRBV28 to TRBJ1-4; D perhaps matches TRBD1 (5 bases). CDR1 and CDR2 (germline): MDHEN, SYDVKM. The V end was cut by 3 bases, the J end by 7 bases, with 12 bases between. CDR3 length: 14 amino acids. The CDR3 region is CASSFQGMGEKLFF. In DNA, the CDR3 is TGTGCCAGCAGTTTCCAGGGCATGGGTGAAAAACTGTTTTTT.

This clone was observed once. The chain uses TRBV5-1 and TRBJ2-2, with a possible D match to TRBD2 (6 bases). In germline, CDR1 is SGHRS, CDR2 YFSETQ. V lost 1 base to trimming and J lost 6 bases, with 10 bases between them. The CDR3 is made up of 14 amino acids. The CDR3 DNA is TGCGCCAGCAGCTTGATGGGGGAGGCCGGGGAGCTGTTTTTT. It codes for CASSLMGEAGELFF.

The chain links TRBV5-6 to TRBJ1-2; D gene ambiguous. V lost 2 bases to trimming and J lost 5 bases, with 13 bases between them. The CDR3 loop spans 14 amino acids. Germline V gene data show CDR1 as SGHDT and CDR2 as YYEEEE. The CDR3 is CASSLSYSFYGYTF. The CDR3 nucleotides are TGTGCCAGCAGCTTAAGTTACAGTTTTTATGGCTACACCTTC.

The chain couples TRBV5-8 to TRBJ1-4; D is unclear. The V end was cut by 6 bases, the J end by 5 bases, with 11 bases between. Per the germline V gene, CDR1 is SGHTS and CDR2 is YDEGEE. The CDR3 has 13 residues. The CDR3 loop reads CASNRDRNEKLFF. CDR3 sequence (DNA): TGTGCCAGCAACCGGGATCGGAATGAAAAACTGTTTTTT.

V usage is TRBV5-4 and J usage is TRBJ2-5; D call uncertain. V was pared by 0 bases and J by 0 bases, with 9 bases between. This CDR3 comprises 15 residues. Germline V gene sequence: CDR1 SGHNT, CDR2 YYREEE (reference sequence). CDR3 bases: TGTGCCAGCAGCTTGGTAGCCGGAAACCAAGAGACCCAGTACTTC. Protein product: CASSLVAGNQETQYF.

The chain joins TRBV9 to TRBJ2-2; 12 bases match TRBD2. This CDR3 spans 17 amino acids. V shed 4 bases, J shed 5 bases, and the junction held 9 bases outside the gene matches. Germline V gene sequence: CDR1 SGDLS, CDR2 YYNGEE. The CDR3, as DNA: TGTGCCAGCAGCTTTGGGACTAGCGGGTTGTATACCGGGGAGCTGTTTTTT. Residues: CASSFGTSGLYTGELFF.

This clone was seen just once. This chain uses TRBV4-3 with TRBJ2-5; D is perhaps TRBD2 (6 bases). Deletions cut 4 bases from V and 3 bases from J, with 12 bases between. Germline loops: CDR1 LGHNA, CDR2 YSLEER. This CDR3 is 14 amino acids long. The CDR3 DNA follows: TGCGCCAGCAGCCCCACCGGCGGGGAAGAGACCCAGTACTTC. Translated: CASSPTGGEETQYF.

The J gene is TRBJ2-3, the V gene TRBV5-1; 8 bases fit TRBD1. The CDR3 spans 16 residues. Germline loops: CDR1 SGHRS, CDR2 YFSETQ. The trim removed 7 bases at V and 1 base at J, leaving 11 bases unmatched. Here the CDR3 reads CASAEFPGQGTDTQYF. DNA for the CDR3: TGCGCCAGCGCCGAATTCCCGGGACAGGGCACAGATACGCAGTATTTT.

The chain links TRBV5-1 to TRBJ1-2; TRBD1 aligns across 8 bases. The CDR3 has 17 amino acids. Germline values: CDR1 SGHRS, CDR2 YFSETQ. The junction had 11 bases not matched to a gene; V was cut back by 0 bases and J by 4 bases. The CDR3 DNA reads as TGCGCCAGCAGCTTGGCCGGGGTCAGGGACAGGTCCTATGGCTACACCTTC. Its translation: CASSLAGVRDRSYGYTF.